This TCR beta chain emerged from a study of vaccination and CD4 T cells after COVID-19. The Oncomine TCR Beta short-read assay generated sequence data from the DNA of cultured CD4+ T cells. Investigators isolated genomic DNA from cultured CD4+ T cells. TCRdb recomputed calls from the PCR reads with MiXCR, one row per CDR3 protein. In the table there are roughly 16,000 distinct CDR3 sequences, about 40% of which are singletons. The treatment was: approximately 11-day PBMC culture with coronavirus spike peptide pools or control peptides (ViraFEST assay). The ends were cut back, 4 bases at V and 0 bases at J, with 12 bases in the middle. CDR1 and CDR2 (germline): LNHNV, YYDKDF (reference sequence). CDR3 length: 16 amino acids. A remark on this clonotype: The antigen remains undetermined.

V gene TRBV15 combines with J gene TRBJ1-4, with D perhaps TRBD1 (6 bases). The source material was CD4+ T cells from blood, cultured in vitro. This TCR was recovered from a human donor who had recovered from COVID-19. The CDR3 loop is CATSTDSSTTNEKLFF. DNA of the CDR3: TGTGCCACCAGCACGGACAGTAGTACAACTAATGAAAAACTGTTTTTT.